This T cell receptor beta chain was found in a study of T cell responses to AZD1222 COVID-19 vaccine. Whole-study results and caveats: There were mostly white British donors and more females than males, and clonal diversity was possibly underestimated. A rise in Spike-specific TCR breadth and depth followed two AZD1222 doses.

Note on this clone: Its antigen is not identified.

Generated by immunoSEQ multiplex PCR, the TCRdb table keeps only in-frame clones and is missing some. The specimen's table records more than 110,000 clones. Deletions cut 5 bases from V and 0 bases from J, with 14 bases between. Germline lookup yields CDR1 SGHNT and CDR2 YENEEA. The CDR3 contains 16 residues. Sequencing input: peripheral blood. This chain links TRBV11-3 with TRBJ1-3, with D possibly TRBD1 on 5 matching bases. This TCR was recovered from an adult in good health. CDR3 in DNA: TGTGCCAGCAGCCTGGGACCGCCCGACTCTGGAAACACCATATATTTT. The encoded protein is CASSLGPPDSGNTIYF.